This TCR beta chain came from a study of shared clonotypes between healthy human individuals. The assay was immunoSEQ multiplex PCR, and TCRdb's table has in-frame clones only and misses some. The table has around 1 million clones, around three quarters seen once; the top ten hold approximately 1.5%. The CDR3 contains 16 residues. After removal of 6 bases from V and 1 base from J, the junction contained 9 bases not matched to a gene. Germline V gene sequence: CDR1 MNHEY, CDR2 SMNVEV (reference sequence). Sequencing used memory CD4+ T cells sorted from blood. Subset specified: CD45RA-negative fraction. The source is a man aged 18 to 29 in good health. This chain connects TRBV27 to TRBJ2-3, with 8 bases matching TRBD1. The CDR3 bases are TGTGCCAGCAGCTCCCCAGCGACAGGGGGCACAGATACGCAGTATTTT. Translation: CASSSPATGGTDTQYF.